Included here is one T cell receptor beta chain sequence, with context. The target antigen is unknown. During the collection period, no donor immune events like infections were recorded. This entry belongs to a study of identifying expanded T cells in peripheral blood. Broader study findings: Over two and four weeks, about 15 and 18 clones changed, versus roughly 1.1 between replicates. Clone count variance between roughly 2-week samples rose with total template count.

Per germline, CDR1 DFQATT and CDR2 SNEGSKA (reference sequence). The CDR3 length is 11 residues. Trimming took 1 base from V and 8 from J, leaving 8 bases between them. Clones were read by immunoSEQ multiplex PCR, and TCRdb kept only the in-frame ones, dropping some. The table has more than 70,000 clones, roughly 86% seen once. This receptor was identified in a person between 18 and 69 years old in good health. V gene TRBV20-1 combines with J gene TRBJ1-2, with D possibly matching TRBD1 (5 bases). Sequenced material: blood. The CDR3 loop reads CSARGDQGYTF. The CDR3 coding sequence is TGCAGTGCTAGAGGGGACCAAGGCTACACCTTC.